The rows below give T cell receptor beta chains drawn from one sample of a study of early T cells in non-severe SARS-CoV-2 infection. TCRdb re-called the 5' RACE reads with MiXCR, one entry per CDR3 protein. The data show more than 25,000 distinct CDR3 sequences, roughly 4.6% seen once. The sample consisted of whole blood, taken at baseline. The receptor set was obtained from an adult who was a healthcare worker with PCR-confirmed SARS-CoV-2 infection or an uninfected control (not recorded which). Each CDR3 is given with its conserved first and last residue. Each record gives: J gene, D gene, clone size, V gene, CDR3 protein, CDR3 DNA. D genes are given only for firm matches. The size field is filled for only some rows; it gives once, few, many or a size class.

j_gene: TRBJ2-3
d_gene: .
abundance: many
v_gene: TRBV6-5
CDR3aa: CASSRDTTDTQYF
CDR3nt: TGTGCCAGCAGTCGGGACACCACAGATACGCAGTATTTT

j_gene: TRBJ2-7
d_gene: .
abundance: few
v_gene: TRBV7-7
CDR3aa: CASSLAAGNPYEQYF
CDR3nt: TGTGCTAGCAGCTTAGCAGCGGGTAACCCCTACGAGCAGTACTTC

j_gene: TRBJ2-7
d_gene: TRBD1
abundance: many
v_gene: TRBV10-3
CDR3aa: CAISDTGQGLREQYF
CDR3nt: TGTGCCATCAGTGACACCGGACAGGGTTTACGCGAGCAGTACTTC

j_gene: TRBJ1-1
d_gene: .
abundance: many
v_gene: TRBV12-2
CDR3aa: CASRQVSPGRNTEAFF
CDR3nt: TGTGCAAGTCGTCAAGTCAGTCCGGGGCGTAACACTGAAGCTTTCTTT

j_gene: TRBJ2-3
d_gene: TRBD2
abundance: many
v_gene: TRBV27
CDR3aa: CASSDLAGGPEDTQYF
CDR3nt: TGTGCCAGCAGTGATCTAGCGGGGGGGCCCGAAGATACGCAGTATTTT

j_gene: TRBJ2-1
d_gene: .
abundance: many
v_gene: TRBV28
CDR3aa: CASQAGVEQFF
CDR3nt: TGTGCCAGCCAAGCAGGGGTTGAGCAGTTCTTC

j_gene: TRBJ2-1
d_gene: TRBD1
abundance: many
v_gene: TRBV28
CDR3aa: CASSLGTGGLNEQFF
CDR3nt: TGTGCCAGCAGTCTAGGGACAGGGGGCCTCAATGAGCAGTTCTTC

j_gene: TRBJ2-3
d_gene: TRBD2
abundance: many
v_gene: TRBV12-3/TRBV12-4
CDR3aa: CASSLSGGGADTQYF
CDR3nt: TGTGCCAGCAGTCTTAGCGGGGGCGGGGCAGATACGCAGTATTTT

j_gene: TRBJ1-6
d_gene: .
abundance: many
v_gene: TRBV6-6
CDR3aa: CASSLPSSTDNSPLHF
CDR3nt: TGTGCCAGCAGTTTGCCCTCTTCGACAGATAATTCACCCCTCCACTTT

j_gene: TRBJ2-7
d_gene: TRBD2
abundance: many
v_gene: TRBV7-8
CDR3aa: CASSLLVGGAGEQYF
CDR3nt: TGTGCCAGCAGCTTACTCGTGGGAGGGGCTGGGGAGCAGTACTTC

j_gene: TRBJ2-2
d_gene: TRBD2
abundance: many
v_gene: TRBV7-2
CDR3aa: CASSRLAFNTGELFF
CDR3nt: TGTGCCAGCAGCAGACTAGCGTTTAACACCGGGGAGCTGTTTTTT

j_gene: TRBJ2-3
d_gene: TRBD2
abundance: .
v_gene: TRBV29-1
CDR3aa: CSVVGLAGYDTQYF
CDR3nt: TGCAGCGTTGTGGGACTAGCGGGTTATGATACGCAGTATTTT

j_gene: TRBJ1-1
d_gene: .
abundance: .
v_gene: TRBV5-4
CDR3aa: CVSAGWNTEAFF
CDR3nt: TGTGTCAGCGCCGGCTGGAACACTGAAGCTTTCTTT

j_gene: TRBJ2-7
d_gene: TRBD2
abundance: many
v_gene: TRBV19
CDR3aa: CASSIDSGVFGSYEQYF
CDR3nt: TGTGCCAGTAGTATTGATAGCGGGGTATTCGGCTCCTACGAGCAGTACTTC

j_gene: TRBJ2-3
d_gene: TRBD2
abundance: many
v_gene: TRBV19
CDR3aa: CASSIPRLAGGGTQYF
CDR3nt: TGTGCCAGTAGTATCCCCCGACTAGCGGGGGGCGGTACGCAGTATTTT

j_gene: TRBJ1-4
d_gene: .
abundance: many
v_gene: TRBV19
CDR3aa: CASSGPHVWSAEKLFF
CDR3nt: TGTGCCAGTAGTGGGCCCCATGTCTGGTCGGCTGAAAAACTGTTTTTT

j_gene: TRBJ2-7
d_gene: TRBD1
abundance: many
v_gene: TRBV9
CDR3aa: CASGPGGYEQYF
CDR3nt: TGTGCCAGCGGCCCAGGGGGCTACGAGCAGTACTTC

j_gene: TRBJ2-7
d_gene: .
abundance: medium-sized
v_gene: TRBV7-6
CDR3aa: CASSLEAVYEQYF
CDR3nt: TGTGCCAGCAGCTTAGAGGCAGTTTACGAGCAGTACTTC

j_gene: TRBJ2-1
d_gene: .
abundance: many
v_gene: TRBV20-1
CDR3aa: CSADSAYNEQFF
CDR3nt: TGCAGTGCAGACTCCGCCTACAATGAGCAGTTCTTC

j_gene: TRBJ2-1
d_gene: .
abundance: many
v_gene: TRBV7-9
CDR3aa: CASSLIFRVPQKREQFF
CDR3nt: TGTGCCAGCAGCTTAATTTTTCGTGTCCCTCAAAAGAGAGAGCAGTTCTTC

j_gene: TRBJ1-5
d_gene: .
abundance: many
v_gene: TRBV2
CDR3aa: CASSNRQVNQPQHF
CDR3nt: TGTGCCAGCAGTAACCGACAGGTCAATCAGCCCCAGCATTTT

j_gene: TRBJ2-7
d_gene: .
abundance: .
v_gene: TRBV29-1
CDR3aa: CSVDSGVSYEQYF
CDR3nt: TGCAGCGTTGATTCGGGGGTCAGCTACGAGCAGTACTTC

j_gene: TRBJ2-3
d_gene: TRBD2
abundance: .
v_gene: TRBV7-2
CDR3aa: CASSFLAGGADTQYF
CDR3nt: TGTGCCAGCAGCTTCTTAGCGGGAGGGGCAGATACGCAGTATTTT

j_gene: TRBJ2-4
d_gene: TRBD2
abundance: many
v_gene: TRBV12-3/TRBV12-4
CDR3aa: CASSSSAGDDIQYF
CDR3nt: TGTGCCAGCAGTTCCTCAGCGGGAGATGACATTCAGTACTTC

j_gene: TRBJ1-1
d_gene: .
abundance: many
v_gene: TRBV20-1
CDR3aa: CSARVTDGADTEAFF
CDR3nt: TGCAGTGCTAGAGTTACTGACGGGGCTGACACTGAAGCTTTCTTT